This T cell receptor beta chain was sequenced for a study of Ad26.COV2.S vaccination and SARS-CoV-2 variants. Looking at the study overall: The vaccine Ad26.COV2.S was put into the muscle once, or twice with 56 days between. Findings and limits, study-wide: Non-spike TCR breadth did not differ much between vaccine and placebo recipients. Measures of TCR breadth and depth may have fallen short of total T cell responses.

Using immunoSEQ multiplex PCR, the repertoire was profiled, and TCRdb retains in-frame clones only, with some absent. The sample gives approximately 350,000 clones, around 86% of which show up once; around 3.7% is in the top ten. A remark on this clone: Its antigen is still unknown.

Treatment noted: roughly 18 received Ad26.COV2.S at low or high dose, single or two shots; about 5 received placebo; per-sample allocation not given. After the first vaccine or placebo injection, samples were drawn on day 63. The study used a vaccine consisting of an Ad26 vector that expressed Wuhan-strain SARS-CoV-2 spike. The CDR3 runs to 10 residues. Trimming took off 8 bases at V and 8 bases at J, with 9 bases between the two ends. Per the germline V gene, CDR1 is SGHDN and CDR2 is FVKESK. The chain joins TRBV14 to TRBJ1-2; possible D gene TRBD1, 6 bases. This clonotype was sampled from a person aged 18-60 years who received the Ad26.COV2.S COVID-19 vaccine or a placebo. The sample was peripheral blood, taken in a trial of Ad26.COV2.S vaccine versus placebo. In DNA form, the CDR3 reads TGTGCCAGCGAGGGGGGAGGCTACACCTTC. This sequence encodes CASEGGGYTF.